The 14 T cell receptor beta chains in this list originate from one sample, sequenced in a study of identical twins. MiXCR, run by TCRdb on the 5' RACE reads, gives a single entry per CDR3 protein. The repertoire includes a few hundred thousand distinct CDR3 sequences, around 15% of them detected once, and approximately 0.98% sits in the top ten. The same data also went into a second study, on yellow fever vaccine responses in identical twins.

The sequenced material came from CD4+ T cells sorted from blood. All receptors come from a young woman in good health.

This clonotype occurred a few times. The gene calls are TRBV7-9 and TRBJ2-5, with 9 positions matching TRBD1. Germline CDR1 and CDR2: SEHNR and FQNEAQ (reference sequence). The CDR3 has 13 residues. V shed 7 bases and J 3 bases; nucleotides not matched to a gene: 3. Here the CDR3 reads CASTRTGEETQYF. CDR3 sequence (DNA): TGTGCCAGCACCCGGACAGGGGAAGAGACCCAGTACTTC.

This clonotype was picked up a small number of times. CDR3 amino acids: CATSRGTSGTYEQYF. The CDR3 DNA follows: TGTGCCACCAGCAGAGGGACTAGCGGCACCTACGAGCAGTACTTC. V is TRBV15 and J is TRBJ2-7, with TRBD2 identical over 10 bases. Germline-derived CDR1 and CDR2 are LNHNV and YYDKDF (reference sequence). The junction had 2 bases not matched to a gene; V was cut back by 1 base and J by 2 bases. The CDR3 sequence is 15 residues long.

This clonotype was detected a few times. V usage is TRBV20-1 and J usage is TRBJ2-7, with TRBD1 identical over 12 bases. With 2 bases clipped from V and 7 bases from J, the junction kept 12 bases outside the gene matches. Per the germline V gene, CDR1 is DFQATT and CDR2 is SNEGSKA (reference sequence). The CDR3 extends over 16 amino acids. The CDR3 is CSARLGWGQGAGEQYF. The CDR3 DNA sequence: TGCAGTGCTAGACTCGGTTGGGGACAGGGGGCTGGTGAGCAGTACTTC.

The CDR3 region is CASSPPSAEQFF. DNA of the CDR3: TGTGCCAGCAGTCCCCCTAGTGCTGAGCAGTTCTTC. The V and J genes are TRBV14 and TRBJ2-1; D is unresolved. V lost 6 bases and J 9 bases, leaving 12 bases between the germline ends. The V gene's germline CDR1 is SGHDN and CDR2 FVKESK. This CDR3 has 12 amino acids. Complete variable domain (other parts from reference TRBV14 and TRBJ2-1): EAGVTQFPSHSVIEKGQTVTLRCDPISGHDNLYWYRRVMGKEIKFLLHFVKESKQDESGMPNNRFLAERTGGTYSTLKVQPAELEDSGVYFCASSPPSAEQFFGPGTRLTVL.

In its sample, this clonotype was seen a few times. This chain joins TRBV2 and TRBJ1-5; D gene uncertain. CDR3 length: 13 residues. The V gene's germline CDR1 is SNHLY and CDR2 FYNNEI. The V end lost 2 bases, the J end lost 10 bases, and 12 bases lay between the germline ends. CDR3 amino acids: CASSERSALPQHF. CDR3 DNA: TGTGCCAGCAGTGAACGGTCTGCTTTACCCCAGCATTTT.

The CDR3 region has the DNA TGTGCCAGTAGTATTCTGGACAGGGCGGGCAATGAGCAGTTCTTC. This encodes CASSILDRAGNEQFF. The gene calls are TRBV19 and TRBJ2-1; 8 nucleotides line up with TRBD1. V shed 3 bases, J shed 6 bases, and the junction held 7 bases outside the gene matches. Germline CDR1 reads LNHDA; CDR2 reads SQIVND (reference sequence). There are 15 residues in the CDR3.

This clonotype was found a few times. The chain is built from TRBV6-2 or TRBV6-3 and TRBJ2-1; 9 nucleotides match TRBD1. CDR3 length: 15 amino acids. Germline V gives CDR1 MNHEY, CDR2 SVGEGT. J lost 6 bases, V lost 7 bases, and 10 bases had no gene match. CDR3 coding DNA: TGTGCCAGCAATAATCGGGACAGGGTGGGCAATGAGCAGTTCTTC. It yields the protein CASNNRDRVGNEQFF.

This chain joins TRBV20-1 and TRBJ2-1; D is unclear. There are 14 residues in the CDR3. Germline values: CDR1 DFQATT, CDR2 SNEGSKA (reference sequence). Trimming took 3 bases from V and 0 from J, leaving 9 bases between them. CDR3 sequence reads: CSARWFGSYNEQFF. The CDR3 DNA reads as TGCAGTGCTAGGTGGTTTGGCTCCTACAATGAGCAGTTCTTC.

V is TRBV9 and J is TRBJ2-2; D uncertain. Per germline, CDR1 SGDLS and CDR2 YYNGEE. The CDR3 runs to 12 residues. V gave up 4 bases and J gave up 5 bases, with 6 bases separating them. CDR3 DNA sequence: TGTGCCAGCAGCATCTCTACCGGGGAGCTGTTTTTT. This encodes CASSISTGELFF.

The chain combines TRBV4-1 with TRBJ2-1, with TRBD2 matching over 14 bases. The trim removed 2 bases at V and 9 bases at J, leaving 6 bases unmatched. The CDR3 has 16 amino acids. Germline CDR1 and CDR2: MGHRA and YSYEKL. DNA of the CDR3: TGCGCCAGCAGCCAAACCGGGACTAGCGGGAGCAGTGAGCAGTTCTTC. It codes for CASSQTGTSGSSEQFF.

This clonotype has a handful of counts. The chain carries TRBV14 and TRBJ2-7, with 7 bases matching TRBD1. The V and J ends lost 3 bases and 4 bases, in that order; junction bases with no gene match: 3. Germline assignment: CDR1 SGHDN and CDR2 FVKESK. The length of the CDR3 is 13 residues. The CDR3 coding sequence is TGTGCCAGCAGCCACACAGGGGAATACGAGCAGTACTTC. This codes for CASSHTGEYEQYF.

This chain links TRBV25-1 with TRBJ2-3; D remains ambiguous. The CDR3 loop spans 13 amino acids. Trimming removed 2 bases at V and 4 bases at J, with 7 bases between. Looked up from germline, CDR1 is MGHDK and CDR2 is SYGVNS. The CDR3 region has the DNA TGTGCCAGCAGTGAAGGTTTCCCAGATACGCAGTATTTT. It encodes CASSEGFPDTQYF.

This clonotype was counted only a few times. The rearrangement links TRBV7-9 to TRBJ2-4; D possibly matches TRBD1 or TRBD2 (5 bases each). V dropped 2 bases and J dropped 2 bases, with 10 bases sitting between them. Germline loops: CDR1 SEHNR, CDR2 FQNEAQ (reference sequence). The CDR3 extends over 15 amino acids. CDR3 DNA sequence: TGTGCCAGCAGCTTATTTCGGGGACCCAAAAACATTCAGTACTTC. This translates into CASSLFRGPKNIQYF.

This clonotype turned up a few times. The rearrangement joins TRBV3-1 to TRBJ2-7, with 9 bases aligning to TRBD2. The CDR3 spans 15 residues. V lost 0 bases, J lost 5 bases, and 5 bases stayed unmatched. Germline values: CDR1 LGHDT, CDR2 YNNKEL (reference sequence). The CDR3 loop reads CASSQDAERGDEQYF. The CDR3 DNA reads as TGTGCCAGCAGCCAAGATGCCGAGCGGGGGGACGAGCAGTACTTC.